A single sample gave rise to the 27 T cell receptor beta chains below, sequenced in a study of CD8 T cells in Susac syndrome. Reverse transcription of about 0.5 to 1 ug RNA used random hexamers. TCRdb analysed the immunoSEQ multiplex PCR reads with MiXCR anew, one entry per CDR3 protein. The sample includes about 300,000 distinct CDR3 sequences, about 91% of them seen just once. The sample taken for sequencing was CD8+ T cells from PBMCs. These receptors came from a human donor with multiple sclerosis.

This chain connects TRBV27 to TRBJ2-5; a weak D match, TRBD2 (5 bases). The V and J ends lost 6 bases and 4 bases respectively, with 15 bases between them. This CDR3 comprises 14 residues. Per the germline V gene, CDR1 is MNHEY and CDR2 is SMNVEV (reference sequence). CDR3 coding DNA: TGTGCCAGCAGCCCGAGGGTGGCCCCAGAGACCCAGTACTTC. Residues: CASSPRVAPETQYF.

Regarding this clonotype: Its ends do not fully match the called genes, so a read error is possible. The chain uses TRBV28 and TRBJ2-7; either TRBD1 or TRBD2 may fit D (5 bases each). The V gene's germline CDR1 is MDHEN and CDR2 SYDVKM. There are 13 residues in the CDR3. DNA of the CDR3: TGTGCCAGCAGCCAGGTCCGGGGCCTTTTAGGGCACTTC. This sequence encodes CASSQVRGLLGHF. Using reference TRBV28 and TRBJ2-7 for the parts outside the CDR3, the full variable domain is DVKVTQSSRYLVKRTGEKVFLECVQDMDHENMFWYRQDPGLGLRLIYFSYDVKMKEKGDIPEGYSVSREKKERFSLILESASTNQTSMYLCASSQVRGLLGHFGPGTRLTVT.

The genes are TRBV5-6 and TRBJ2-3; D gene uncertain. The CDR3 runs 14 residues. The germline CDR1 and CDR2 sequences are SGHDT and YYEEEE. The V and J ends lost 7 bases and 1 base respectively, with 13 bases between them. For the CDR3, the DNA is TGTGCCAGCCCCTACCTTCTCGGCACAGATACGCAGTATTTT. Its translation is CASPYLLGTDTQYF. Variable domain in full (rest from reference TRBV5-6 and TRBJ2-3): DAGVTQSPTHLIKTRGQQVTLRCSPKSGHDTVSWYQQALGQGPQFIFQYYEEEERQRGNFPDRFSGHQFPNYSSELNVNALLLGDSALYLCASPYLLGTDTQYFGPGTRLTVL.

The gene calls are TRBV4-3 and TRBJ2-2, with 7 bases fitting TRBD2. Germline values: CDR1 LGHNA, CDR2 YSLEER. The CDR3 runs 19 residues. V was clipped by 0 bases and J by 0 bases; unmatched bases: 10. CDR3: CASSQELGLGGTNTGELFF. CDR3 nucleotide sequence: TGCGCCAGCAGCCAAGAACTGGGACTGGGGGGGACGAACACCGGGGAGCTGTTTTTT.

This clonotype was observed once. The chain uses TRBV5-6 and TRBJ2-7, with D perhaps matching TRBD1 or TRBD2 (5 bases each). Between the trimmed V and J ends, which lost 0 bases and 5 bases, there was a span of 6 bases. Per germline, CDR1 SGHDT and CDR2 YYEEEE. CDR3 size: 12 residues. The CDR3 sequence: CASSLGDDEQYF. In DNA form, the CDR3 reads TGTGCCAGCAGCTTGGGGGACGACGAGCAGTACTTC.

J is TRBJ2-7 and V is TRBV3-1; D is perhaps TRBD1 or TRBD2 (6 bases each). The CDR3 covers 15 residues. V was pared by 4 bases and J by 2 bases, with 15 bases between. Germline CDR1 is LGHDT and CDR2 is YNNKEL (reference sequence). The CDR3 loop is CASSPRGGLAYEQYF. As DNA, the CDR3 is TGTGCCAGCAGCCCCCGAGGGGGGCTCGCCTACGAGCAGTACTTC.

The chain uses TRBV29-1 and TRBJ2-1; D unresolved. This CDR3 is 13 amino acids long. With 1 base removed from V and 6 bases from J, the gap between germline ends came to 10 bases. From germline, CDR1 is SQVTM and CDR2 ANQGSEA. The CDR3 reads CSVEGRLGNEQFF. The DNA of the CDR3 is TGCAGCGTTGAAGGTCGACTCGGCAATGAGCAGTTCTTC.

The chain combines TRBV3-1 with TRBJ2-3; D is possibly TRBD1 (5 bases). The CDR3 is made up of 18 amino acids. Germline CDR1 and CDR2: LGHDT and YNNKEL (reference sequence). The V gene lost 0 bases and the J gene lost 0 bases, with 16 bases spanning the gap. CDR3 sequence reads: CASSQDRGQGSSTDTQYF. The CDR3 bases are TGTGCCAGCAGCCAAGATCGAGGTCAGGGCTCTAGCACAGATACGCAGTATTTT.

The chain recombines TRBV27 with TRBJ2-2; a possible D gene is TRBD2 (6 bases). CDR3 size: 14 residues. V was shortened by 8 bases and J by 4 bases, with 14 bases between the two germline ends. Per the germline V gene, CDR1 is MNHEY and CDR2 is SMNVEV (reference sequence). CDR3: CASGGEGITGELFF. The DNA for the CDR3 is TGTGCCAGCGGCGGGGAAGGTATCACCGGGGAGCTGTTTTTT.

V is TRBV25-1 and J is TRBJ2-7; 7 bases are a match to TRBD1. The junction had 4 bases not matched to a gene; V was cut back by 6 bases and J by 2 bases. Looked up from germline, CDR1 is MGHDK and CDR2 is SYGVNS. The CDR3 is 13 residues long. The CDR3 bases are TGTGCCAGCAGAGGACAGGAGCCCTACGAGCAGTACTTC. It is translated as CASRGQEPYEQYF.

The genes are TRBV2 and TRBJ2-7, with D tentatively TRBD1 (5 bases). This CDR3 contains 14 residues. V was trimmed by 10 bases and J by 3 bases, leaving 19 bases between them. Germline-derived CDR1 and CDR2 are SNHLY and FYNNEI. The CDR3 here is CANTPGLFSYEQYF. The CDR3 coding sequence is TGTGCCAACACACCAGGGCTATTCAGCTACGAGCAGTACTTC.

The gene calls are TRBV28 and TRBJ1-2; no definite D call. Trimming removed 5 bases from V and 8 bases from J, with 9 bases in between. This CDR3 has 11 residues. Per the germline V gene, CDR1 is MDHEN and CDR2 is SYDVKM. The CDR3 here is CASSHDSGYTF. CDR3 nucleotide sequence: TGTGCCAGCAGTCACGATTCCGGCTACACCTTC.

CDR3 sequence (DNA): TGTGCCAGCAGCTTGTTCGGGGGCACAGATACGCAGTATTTT. This translates into CASSLFGGTDTQYF. This rearrangement joins TRBV7-6 to TRBJ2-3, with D perhaps matching TRBD2 (5 bases). This CDR3 has 14 residues. V was pared by 3 bases and J by 1 base, with 8 bases between. The germline gives CDR1 SGHVS, CDR2 FNYEAQ.

The chain employs TRBV24-1 and TRBJ2-3; D may be TRBD1 or TRBD2 (7 bases each). CDR3 length equals 14 residues. V shed 9 bases and J shed 2 bases, with 14 bases lying between them. Germline CDR1 is KGHDR and CDR2 is SFDVKD. CDR3 in DNA: TGTGCCACCCCTCAGGGGGGGTTCACAGATACGCAGTATTTT. Protein: CATPQGGFTDTQYF.

The genes are TRBV21-1 and TRBJ2-2; the D call TRBD1 from the table was never checked on the DNA. TRBV21-1 corresponds to a pseudogene. The CDR3 is 16 amino acids. The CDR3 bases are TGTGCCAGCAGCAAAGGAGCGACAGGGCACACCGGGGAGCTGTTTTTT. As protein: CASSKGATGHTGELFF.

The table lists this clonotype with a count of one. In DNA, the CDR3 is TGTGCCAGCACCTTAACCCGAAATGAGCAGTTCTTC. This gives the protein CASTLTRNEQFF. This chain uses TRBV2 with TRBJ2-1; no clear D. V was pared by 7 bases and J by 7 bases, with 11 bases between. This CDR3 has 12 amino acids. Germline V gene lookup returns CDR1 SNHLY and CDR2 FYNNEI. Drawing the rest from reference TRBV2 and TRBJ2-1, the complete variable domain is EPEVTQTPSHQVTQMGQEVILRCVPISNHLYFYWYRQILGQKVEFLVSFYNNEISEKSEIFDDQFSVERPDGSNFTLKIRSTKLEDSAMYFCASTLTRNEQFFGPGTRLTVL.

The chain employs TRBV20-1 and TRBJ2-1, with D hard to call. Germline values: CDR1 DFQATT, CDR2 SNEGSKA (reference sequence). This CDR3 comprises 14 residues. V was shortened by 6 bases and J by 5 bases, with 17 bases between the two germline ends. As DNA, the CDR3 is TGCAGTGCCCTGGTTGGGAACACCAACAATGAGCAGTTCTTC. Translation: CSALVGNTNNEQFF.

The chain joins TRBV11-2 to TRBJ1-2, with TRBD1 matching over 7 bases. The germline gives CDR1 SGHAT, CDR2 FQNNGV. This CDR3 has 17 amino acids. V was pared by 3 bases and J by 8 bases, with 18 bases of the junction left unmatched. DNA of the CDR3: TGTGCCAGCAGCTTTTACTCGGGACAGACCCCTACATGGGGCTACACCTTC. Translated, it gives CASSFYSGQTPTWGYTF.

This chain connects TRBV20-1 to TRBJ2-7; the D gene could be TRBD1 or TRBD2 (5 bases each). Germline CDR1 and CDR2: DFQATT and SNEGSKA (reference sequence). The CDR3 consists of 13 residues. V lost 5 bases and J 3 bases, leaving 14 bases between the germline ends. CDR3 sequence reads: CSASPGRDYEQYF. The CDR3 DNA sequence: TGCAGTGCTTCCCCGGGACGGGACTACGAGCAGTACTTC.

This clonotype was detected only once. The V and J genes are TRBV19 and TRBJ2-3, with TRBD1 identical over 9 bases. Germline CDR1 is LNHDA and CDR2 is SQIVND (reference sequence). V shed 7 bases, J shed 3 bases, and the junction held 5 bases outside the gene matches. This CDR3 contains 14 residues. The CDR3: CASTTGQGTDTQYF. CDR3 nucleotides: TGTGCCAGTACCACGGGACAGGGTACAGATACGCAGTATTTT. Full variable domain (outside the CDR3, taken from reference TRBV19 and TRBJ2-3): DGGITQSPKYLFRKEGQNVTLSCEQNLNHDAMYWYRQDPGQGLRLIYYSQIVNDFQKGDIAEGYSVSREKKESFPLTVTSAQKNPTAFYLCASTTGQGTDTQYFGPGTRLTVL.

V usage is TRBV15 and J usage is TRBJ1-5; 8 nucleotides match TRBD1. V lost 5 bases and J lost 2; bases outside the gene matches: 5. Germline CDR1 reads LNHNV; CDR2 reads YYDKDF (reference sequence). CDR3 length: 15 amino acids. CDR3 sequence reads: CATSGYRGGNQPQHF. The CDR3 nucleotides read TGTGCCACCAGCGGTTACAGGGGGGGCAATCAGCCCCAGCATTTT.

This chain links TRBV7-3 with TRBJ2-1; 8 bases line up with TRBD1. The CDR3 consists of 17 residues. CDR1 and CDR2 (germline): SGHTA, FQGTGA. With V trimmed by 2 bases and J by 2 bases, 8 bases remained unmatched. The CDR3 nucleotides are TGTGCCAGCAGCTTATACCAGGGGGCGAGCCCCTACAATGAGCAGTTCTTC. Protein product: CASSLYQGASPYNEQFF.

The CDR3 spells CASRVTGLAYEQYF. The DNA of the CDR3 is TGTGCCAGCAGGGTGACAGGGCTGGCCTACGAGCAGTACTTC. V and J are TRBV12-3 or TRBV12-4 and TRBJ2-7; 7 bases line up with TRBD1. J lost 2 bases, V lost 6 bases, and 7 bases had no gene match. CDR3 length: 14 amino acids.

This chain uses TRBV10-3 with TRBJ2-7, with 10 bases matching TRBD1. The V and J ends lost 9 bases and 6 bases, in that order; junction bases with no gene match: 17. The germline V gene has CDR1 ENHRY and CDR2 SYGVKD. CDR3 length: 16 residues. CDR3 residues: CAIKGPPGTGDPEQYF. The CDR3 bases are TGTGCCATAAAAGGACCCCCCGGGACAGGGGATCCCGAGCAGTACTTC.

The V call is TRBV3-1, the J call TRBJ2-1, with 7 bases identical to TRBD2. The V segment lost 5 bases and the J segment 6 bases; nucleotides outside the gene matches: 10. From germline, CDR1 is LGHDT and CDR2 YNNKEL (reference sequence). The CDR3 is 15 residues long. CDR3: CASSSRENLLNEQFF. CDR3 coding DNA: TGTGCCAGCAGCTCGCGGGAGAACCTACTCAATGAGCAGTTCTTC.

This sequence joins TRBV5-1 and TRBJ1-6, with D hard to call. Trimming left V 5 bases short and J 2 bases short, with 14 bases between. CDR3 length: 16 amino acids. CDR1 and CDR2 (germline): SGHRS, YFSETQ. Here the CDR3 DNA reads TGCGCCAGCAGGTCGTTAAAGGGCCCCTATAATTCACCCCTCCACTTT. As protein: CASRSLKGPYNSPLHF.

The CDR3, as DNA: TGTGCCAGCAGCCAGACTAGCGGGAGAAGGACAGATACGCAGTATTTT. It encodes CASSQTSGRRTDTQYF. The chain has TRBV16 and TRBJ2-3, with 12 bases fitting TRBD2. This CDR3 is 16 amino acids long. Germline-derived CDR1 and CDR2 are KGHSY and FQNENV. The ends lost 3 bases at V and 3 bases at J; junction bases unmatched: 4.